The 29 T cell receptor beta chains given below trace back to one sample, sequenced in a study of T cells in Graves' hyperthyroidism and ophthalmopathy. Amplification yielded TCR beta CDR3 regions, with RNA transcripts as the source. TCR CDR3 underwent first-round RT-PCR with the HTBI primer set. MiXCR was run by TCRdb on the multiplex PCR reads, yielding one entry per CDR3 protein. The sample records around 400,000 distinct CDR3 sequences, approximately 25% being singletons. The sequencing input was blood. Source of these receptors: a man between 45 and 60 years old with Graves' hyperthyroidism.

This clonotype has a handful of counts. The V call is TRBV5-6, the J call TRBJ1-3; no clear D gene. The CDR3 is 14 residues long. The V and J ends lost 2 bases and 2 bases respectively, with 8 bases between them. Germline CDR1 is SGHDT and CDR2 is YYEEEE. The CDR3 nucleotides are TGTGCCAGCAGCTTTCTCACGACTGGAAACACCATATATTTT. This encodes CASSFLTTGNTIYF.

The CDR3 protein is CASSWGGIFHF. The CDR3 bases are TGTGCCAGCAGCTGGGGGGGCATCTTCCACTTT. V usage is TRBV3-1 and J usage is TRBJ1-6, with D maybe TRBD1 (6 bases). Trimming cost V 5 bases and J 17 bases, with 13 bases left between them. Germline loops: CDR1 LGHDT, CDR2 YNNKEL (reference sequence). CDR3 length: 11 amino acids. The whole variable domain, remainder taken from reference TRBV3-1 and TRBJ1-6, is DTAVSQTPKYLVTQMGNDKSIKCEQNLGHDTMYWYKQDSKKFLKIMFSYNNKELIINETVPNRFSPKSPDKAHLNLHINSLELGDSAVYFCASSWGGIFHFGNGTRLTVT.

This clonotype was counted ten times or more. The rearrangement links TRBV7-3 to TRBJ2-1; either TRBD1 or TRBD2 may fit D (5 bases each). In germline, CDR1 is SGHTA, CDR2 FQGTGA. V was cut by 6 bases and J by 2 bases, with 20 bases left in between. CDR3 length: 17 residues. The CDR3 loop is CASSPRVGALTYNEQFF. CDR3 sequence (DNA): TGTGCCAGCAGTCCGAGGGTTGGGGCCCTCACCTACAATGAGCAGTTCTTC.

The chain has TRBV27 and TRBJ2-7; D not resolved. V lost 0 bases to trimming and J lost 3 bases, with 12 bases between them. The CDR3 is 15 amino acids. The germline gives CDR1 MNHEY, CDR2 SMNVEV (reference sequence). CDR3 loop: CASSLSPPGGYEQYF. The DNA for the CDR3 is TGTGCCAGCAGTTTATCGCCCCCGGGCGGCTACGAGCAGTACTTC.

This chain connects TRBV7-6 to TRBJ2-1; D is perhaps TRBD1 (5 bases). CDR1 SGHVS and CDR2 FNYEAQ come from the germline V gene. This CDR3 spans 14 amino acids. The germline V and J ends were trimmed by 3 bases and 2 bases, with 8 bases remaining between them. The CDR3 coding sequence is TGTGCCAGCAGCTTGACAGCAACCTACAATGAGCAGTTCTTC. Amino acids: CASSLTATYNEQFF.

This sequence joins TRBV20-1 and TRBJ1-5; no firm D call. Trimming cost V 3 bases and J 3 bases, with 9 bases left between them. The CDR3 totals 13 residues. CDR1 is DFQATT, CDR2 SNEGSKA, per germline (reference sequence). For the CDR3, the DNA is TGCAGTGCTAGTCGGGAACTCAATCAGCCCCAGCATTTT. Translating it yields CSASRELNQPQHF.

This clonotype was counted between two and nine times. This rearrangement joins TRBV5-1 to TRBJ2-3; 7 bases align to TRBD2. The CDR3 extends over 14 amino acids. Germline CDR1 SGHRS, CDR2 YFSETQ. The V and J ends lost 5 bases and 1 base, in that order; junction bases with no gene match: 4. The CDR3 reads CASRQRDGTDTQYF. The CDR3 DNA follows: TGCGCCAGCAGGCAGCGGGACGGCACAGATACGCAGTATTTT.

This clonotype was picked up a small number of times. The rearrangement links TRBV6-1 to TRBJ1-1; 7 nucleotides line up with TRBD1. Germline V CDR1 and CDR2: MNHNS, SASEGT. The J segment lost 0 bases and the V segment lost 3 bases, leaving 7 bases of the junction unmatched. This CDR3 has 16 amino acids. The CDR3 spells CASSETGLGMNTEAFF. CDR3 nucleotides: TGTGCCAGCAGTGAGACAGGGCTTGGGATGAACACTGAAGCTTTCTTT.

The rearrangement joins TRBV29-1 to TRBJ2-1; 10 bases are a match to TRBD2. This CDR3 spans 16 amino acids. With V trimmed by 7 bases and J by 1 base, 10 bases remained unmatched. Germline CDR1 SQVTM, CDR2 ANQGSEA. CDR3 loop: CSAKMKTSGSYNEQFF. The CDR3 nucleotides are TGCAGCGCTAAGATGAAGACTAGCGGGTCCTACAATGAGCAGTTCTTC.

The genes are TRBV7-6 and TRBJ2-1; 14 bases are a match to TRBD2. The germline V gene has CDR1 SGHVS and CDR2 FNYEAQ. J was trimmed by 0 bases and V by 1 base; bases with no gene match: 2. CDR3 size: 18 residues. CDR3 protein: CASSLEGTSGGSYNEQFF. Here the CDR3 DNA reads TGTGCCAGCAGCTTAGAAGGGACTAGCGGGGGCTCCTACAATGAGCAGTTCTTC.

In its sample, this clonotype was seen a few times. The chain has TRBV5-1 and TRBJ1-5, with D perhaps TRBD1 (5 bases). Trimming pared 0 bases from V and 7 bases from J, leaving 8 bases between. The CDR3 runs to 13 residues. The germline V gene encodes CDR1 SGHRS and CDR2 YFSETQ. DNA of the CDR3: TGCGCCAGCAGCTTGGAGGGGAAACAGCCCCAGCATTTT. The encoded protein is CASSLEGKQPQHF.

A few counts support this clonotype. The rearrangement joins TRBV11-2 to TRBJ1-1, with D tentatively TRBD1 (6 bases). Trimming took 5 bases from V and 10 from J, leaving 17 bases between them. Looked up from germline, CDR1 is SGHAT and CDR2 is FQNNGV. The CDR3 spans 13 residues. CDR3 amino acids: CASSREQGLRAFF. The CDR3 DNA is TGTGCCAGCAGCAGGGAACAGGGTCTCCGAGCTTTCTTT.

This chain joins TRBV27 and TRBJ2-3; D call uncertain. In germline, CDR1 is MNHEY, CDR2 SMNVEV (reference sequence). V gave up 6 bases and J gave up 12 bases, with 16 bases separating them. The CDR3 runs to 12 residues. Here the CDR3 DNA reads TGTGCCAGCAGCGGGCGGTGGCGTTCACAGTATTTT. Protein: CASSGRWRSQYF.

This clonotype showed up just a few times. The chain carries TRBV18 and TRBJ1-1, with unresolved D. This CDR3 contains 14 residues. V was pared by 3 bases and J by 0 bases, with 8 bases between. Germline V CDR1 and CDR2: KGHSH, LQKENI. The CDR3 is CASSPAGLNTEAFF. The CDR3 nucleotides read TGTGCCAGCTCACCTGCAGGACTGAACACTGAAGCTTTCTTT.

The DNA of the CDR3 is TGTGCCAGCAGCCAGCTAGGGGCAGCCTATGGCTACACCTTC. The encoded protein is CASSQLGAAYGYTF. The chain recombines TRBV3-1 with TRBJ1-2; tentatively, D is TRBD1 (5 bases). The CDR3 spans 14 residues. V lost 3 bases, J lost 4 bases, and 12 bases lay in between. Per germline, CDR1 LGHDT and CDR2 YNNKEL (reference sequence).

The rearrangement uses TRBV28 and TRBJ1-5, with D uncertain. Germline loops: CDR1 MDHEN, CDR2 SYDVKM. The CDR3 sequence is 16 residues long. Trimming stripped 7 bases from V and 0 bases from J, with 16 bases between. Here the CDR3 DNA reads TGTGCCAGCAAACCCCCCCAGCTTGATAGCAATCAGCCCCAGCATTTT. Its translation: CASKPPQLDSNQPQHF.

This clonotype was seen a handful of times. This chain joins TRBV5-1 and TRBJ2-1; D is possibly TRBD1 or TRBD2 (6 bases each). This CDR3 has 14 amino acids. The germline gives CDR1 SGHRS, CDR2 YFSETQ. V was shortened by 1 base and J by 10 bases, with 15 bases between the two germline ends. CDR3 residues: CASSLLGGSVEQFF. CDR3 nucleotide sequence: TGCGCCAGCAGCTTGTTAGGGGGGAGTGTCGAGCAGTTCTTC.

As regards this clonotype: A read error may explain this, as a much larger clone is one base away. The CDR3 ends on some other residue instead of the conserved phenylalanine or tryptophan, so this is likely a read error. The chain links TRBV11-2 to TRBJ2-1; the match to TRBD2 covers 14 bases. V was pared by 11 bases and J by 8 bases, with 11 bases of the junction left unmatched. The CDR3 contains 15 residues. Per germline, CDR1 SGHAT and CDR2 FQNNGV. This chain's CDR3 is CAWSLTSGRAHEQFS. Here the CDR3 DNA reads TGTGCCTGGAGTCTGACTAGCGGGAGGGCCCATGAGCAGTTCTCC.

This clonotype has at least ten counts. The chain recombines TRBV6-1 with TRBJ2-7, with 7 positions matching TRBD1. Losses at the gene ends were 5 bases for V and 3 bases for J; bases not matched to a gene: 4. This CDR3 region has 13 residues. Germline V gene sequence: CDR1 MNHNS, CDR2 SASEGT. CDR3 amino acids: CASSFPGGYEQYF. DNA for the CDR3: TGTGCCAGCAGTTTTCCAGGGGGCTACGAGCAGTACTTC.

V is TRBV9 and J is TRBJ2-1; 9 nucleotides agree with TRBD2. The V gene's germline CDR1 is SGDLS and CDR2 YYNGEE. The CDR3 has 19 amino acids. V lost 3 bases to trimming and J lost 3 bases; unmatched junction nucleotides: 16. CDR3 nucleotide sequence: TGTGCCAGCAGCGCGCTCGGGCGGTATAGCGGGAGCAACTACAATGAGCAGTTCTTC. Encoded protein: CASSALGRYSGSNYNEQFF. Variable domain in full (rest from reference TRBV9 and TRBJ2-1): DSGVTQTPKHLITATGQRVTLRCSPRSGDLSVYWYQQSLDQGLQFLIQYYNGEERAKGNILERFSAQQFPDLHSELNLSSLELGDSALYFCASSALGRYSGSNYNEQFFGPGTRLTVL.

The rearrangement uses TRBV28 and TRBJ1-5, with 10 bases identical to TRBD1. CDR1 is MDHEN and CDR2 is SYDVKM in the germline V gene. The CDR3 spans 15 residues. V dropped 5 bases and J dropped 3; count of bases not matched to a gene: 4. CDR3 sequence reads: CASSTGQGYNQPQHF. Here the CDR3 DNA reads TGTGCCAGCAGTACGGGACAGGGGTACAATCAGCCCCAGCATTTT.

This clonotype was observed a handful of times. The V and J genes are TRBV27 and TRBJ2-2; 7 nucleotides align to TRBD1. With 6 bases clipped from V and 2 bases from J, the junction kept 12 bases outside the gene matches. Per the germline V gene, CDR1 is MNHEY and CDR2 is SMNVEV (reference sequence). The CDR3 has 17 residues. This CDR3 reads CASRPYGTESNTGELFF. DNA of the CDR3: TGTGCCAGCAGACCTTATGGGACAGAGTCCAACACCGGGGAGCTGTTTTTT.

The chain combines TRBV20-1 with TRBJ2-7; no clear D gene. V was cut by 1 base and J by 1 base, with 8 bases left in between. The CDR3 extends over 13 amino acids. The germline CDR1 and CDR2 sequences are DFQATT and SNEGSKA (reference sequence). In nucleotides, the CDR3 is TGCAGTGCTAGAGGGCGTCTTTCCTACGAGCAGTACTTC. It specifies CSARGRLSYEQYF.

This clonotype has at least ten counts. The CDR3 sequence is CASSQDKGEGTEAFF. The DNA for the CDR3 is TGTGCCAGCAGCCAAGATAAGGGGGAGGGCACTGAAGCTTTCTTT. The V and J genes are TRBV3-1 and TRBJ1-1, with D tentatively TRBD1 (6 bases). Trimming took 0 bases from V and 4 from J, leaving 12 bases between them. Germline V CDR1 and CDR2: LGHDT, YNNKEL (reference sequence). There are 15 residues in the CDR3.

This clonotype was seen a few times. The DNA of the CDR3 is TGTGCCATCAACGCACTAGGAGGGGTCAATGAGCAGTTCTTC. As protein: CAINALGGVNEQFF. V gene TRBV10-3 combines with J gene TRBJ2-1; tentatively, D is TRBD2 (6 bases). The CDR3 spans 14 residues. The V end lost 7 bases, the J end lost 6 bases, and 16 bases lay between the germline ends. The germline V gene has CDR1 ENHRY and CDR2 SYGVKD.

The genes are TRBV10-2 and TRBJ2-7, with 7 nucleotides matching TRBD2. The germline V gene encodes CDR1 WSHSY and CDR2 SAAADI. The CDR3 spans 13 residues. The V and J ends lost 6 bases and 1 base, in that order; junction bases with no gene match: 3. The CDR3 bases are TGCGCCAGCAGGTCTAGCGGATCCTACGAGCAGTACTTC. It specifies CASRSSGSYEQYF.

The chain recombines TRBV4-1 with TRBJ2-1; TRBD1 matches 7 bases. V dropped 5 bases and J dropped 5; count of bases not matched to a gene: 9. This CDR3 has 15 amino acids. Germline CDR1 and CDR2: MGHRA and YSYEKL. The CDR3 sequence: CASSYPGQTNNEQFF. The CDR3, as DNA: TGCGCCAGCAGCTATCCGGGACAGACAAACAATGAGCAGTTCTTC.

This clonotype was observed a few times. V usage is TRBV11-2 and J usage is TRBJ2-3, with D unresolved. The ends were cut back, 1 base at V and 12 bases at J, with 11 bases in the middle. The CDR3 is made up of 12 amino acids. Germline CDR1 and CDR2: SGHAT and FQNNGV. The CDR3 loop reads CASSLGEFSQYF. CDR3 coding DNA: TGTGCCAGCAGCTTAGGCGAATTTTCACAGTATTTT.

The sample holds a few counts of this clonotype. This chain joins TRBV29-1 and TRBJ2-5, with TRBD1 matching 11 bases. CDR3 length: 14 amino acids. Trimming cost V 7 bases and J 2 bases; bases outside gene matches: 6. Per germline, CDR1 SQVTM and CDR2 ANQGSEA. Here the CDR3 reads CSARTGGGQETQYF. The CDR3 DNA is TGCAGCGCACGGACAGGGGGCGGGCAAGAGACCCAGTACTTC.